The rows below give T cell receptor beta chains drawn from one sample of a study of shared clonotypes between healthy human individuals. The method was immunoSEQ multiplex PCR; TCRdb's version includes in-frame clones alone and lacks a portion of them. The repertoire has fewer than 1.6 million clones, approximately 98.5% of them found once; the top ten carry roughly 0.35%. The sequencing input was naive CD4+ T cells sorted from blood. The receptor source for this set is a man aged 30 to 39 in good health. Each CDR3 is given with its conserved first and last residue. D genes are given only for firm matches. Some rows have no size entry. The others give once, few or many, or a class for an expanded clone.

clone_size j_call d_call v_call cdr3_aa
. TRBJ2-1 TRBD2 TRBV7-9 CASSLASLLAGGPNNEQFF
. TRBJ2-2 TRBD1 TRBV5-1 CASSLTGVRTGELFF
. TRBJ1-1 TRBD1 TRBV4-3 CASSQDGDIRGLTEAFF
. TRBJ2-3 . TRBV9 CASSVLSTETDTQYF
. TRBJ1-5 TRBD1 TRBV19 CASSPGQVYQPQHF
. TRBJ2-7 . TRBV27 CASSRRDSYEQYF
. TRBJ2-7 TRBD2 TRBV10-3 CAISGLAGGPNYEQYF
. TRBJ2-1 . TRBV6-5 CASSPPDRRVNEQFF
. TRBJ1-1 TRBD1 TRBV29-1 CSVKRTGEAFF
. TRBJ2-7 . TRBV9 CASSVETLTAERYF
. TRBJ1-3 TRBD1 TRBV9 CASSTGDTTTSGNTIYF
. TRBJ1-3 TRBD1 TRBV19 CASSDGQGGGNTIYF
. TRBJ1-5 . TRBV15 CATSPRQNNQPQHF
. TRBJ2-3 TRBD2 TRBV5-1 CASSKATSGTDTQYF
once TRBJ2-2 TRBD2 TRBV29-1 CSVVAGDTGELFF
. TRBJ2-2 . TRBV9 CASSTRGSSRTGELFF
. TRBJ1-5 . TRBV19 CASSSSPGSNQPQHF
once TRBJ2-7 . TRBV14 CASSQTYEQYF
. TRBJ1-5 . TRBV9 CASSVGVGSNQPQHF
. TRBJ1-5 . TRBV28 CATAGGNQPQHF
once TRBJ2-5 TRBD2 TRBV9 CASSPSGGSQYF
once TRBJ2-2 . TRBV5-1 CASSNLARNGELFF
. TRBJ2-1 . TRBV1 CTSSGREQVNEQFF
. TRBJ1-2 . TRBV10-3 CAISLDIGGYGYTF
. TRBJ1-2 . TRBV4-3 CASSQDQRRDPYGYTF
. TRBJ2-1 TRBD2 TRBV7-9 CASSTRRLAGSSYNEQFF
. TRBJ1-1 . TRBV18 CASSPSQKNTEAFF
once TRBJ2-7 TRBD2 TRBV7-2 CASSLVAGAEQYF
. TRBJ1-2 TRBD1 TRBV7-8 CASSQDRVGGYTF
. TRBJ2-7 . TRBV25-1 CASSIRTDRLLYEQYF
. TRBJ2-1 TRBD2 TRBV5-8 CATKLRDYSYNEQFF
. TRBJ2-2 . TRBV29-1 CSGAGTRNTGELFF
. TRBJ2-7 . TRBV2 CASSRDGYEQYF
. TRBJ2-7 . TRBV7-2 CASSHGGGEQYF
. TRBJ2-7 TRBD2 TRBV7-2 CASSGWLAGGREQYF
once TRBJ2-7 . TRBV2 CASSEALGYEQYF
. TRBJ1-2 TRBD1 TRBV27 CAIRGTGGLGYTF
. TRBJ2-1 . TRBV7-9 CASSFTGHGVEYEQFF
. TRBJ2-5 . TRBV29-1 CSPRQETQYF
. TRBJ2-5 TRBD1 TRBV9 CASSVEGTGLQETQYF
. TRBJ1-1 . TRBV5-1 CASSLARETEAFF
. TRBJ1-5 TRBD1 TRBV27 CASRSQGAGQPQHF
once TRBJ2-5 . TRBV9 CASSVATEGTQYF
. TRBJ2-7 TRBD2 TRBV5-8 CASSRTILAGGGHEQYF
. TRBJ1-1 TRBD1 TRBV5-1 CASSPPTGMDTEAFF
. TRBJ2-1 TRBD2 TRBV29-1 CSVAVLAGVPEQFF
. TRBJ1-1 TRBD1 TRBV18 CASSPLGTGGAGTEAFF
. TRBJ2-7 TRBD2 TRBV9 CASSVDSGRGNEQYF
once TRBJ2-4 TRBD1 TRBV18 CASSPLDRGILLAKNIQYF
. TRBJ2-7 . TRBV5-4 CASSGYRDNYEQYF
. TRBJ1-5 . TRBV19 CASRPGRASIYQPQHF
. TRBJ1-1 TRBD1 TRBV5-1 CASSGTGDHIGTEAFF
. TRBJ1-1 . TRBV7-9 CASSPRQRGTEAFF
. TRBJ2-5 TRBD2 TRBV19 CASSKMSGSIQETQYF
. TRBJ2-7 . TRBV29-1 CSVTGNPNEQYF